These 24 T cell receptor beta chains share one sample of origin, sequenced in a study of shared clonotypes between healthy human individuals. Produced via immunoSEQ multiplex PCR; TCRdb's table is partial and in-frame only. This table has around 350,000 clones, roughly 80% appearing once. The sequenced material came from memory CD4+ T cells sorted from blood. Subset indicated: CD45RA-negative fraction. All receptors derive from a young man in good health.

This CDR3 is CASSGRYQTQYF. The CDR3 DNA reads TGTGCCAGTAGCGGGAGGTACCAGACCCAGTACTTC. The V and J genes are TRBV19 and TRBJ2-5; 7 nucleotides match TRBD2. V lost 6 bases to trimming and J lost 6 bases; unmatched junction nucleotides: 4. This CDR3 has 12 amino acids. Germline CDR1 reads LNHDA; CDR2 reads SQIVND (reference sequence).

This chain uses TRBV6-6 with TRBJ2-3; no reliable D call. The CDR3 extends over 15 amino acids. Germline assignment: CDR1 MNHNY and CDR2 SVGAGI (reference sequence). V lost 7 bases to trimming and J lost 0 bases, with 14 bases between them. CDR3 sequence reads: CASKLGPTSTDTQYF. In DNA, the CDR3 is TGTGCCAGCAAGTTAGGCCCGACTAGCACAGATACGCAGTATTTT.

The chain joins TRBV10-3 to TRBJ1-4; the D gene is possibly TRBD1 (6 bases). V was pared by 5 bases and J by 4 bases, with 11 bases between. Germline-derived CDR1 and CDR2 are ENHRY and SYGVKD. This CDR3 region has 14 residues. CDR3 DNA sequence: TGTGCCATCAGTCGTGACAGGAGTAATGAAAAACTGTTTTTT. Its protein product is CAISRDRSNEKLFF.

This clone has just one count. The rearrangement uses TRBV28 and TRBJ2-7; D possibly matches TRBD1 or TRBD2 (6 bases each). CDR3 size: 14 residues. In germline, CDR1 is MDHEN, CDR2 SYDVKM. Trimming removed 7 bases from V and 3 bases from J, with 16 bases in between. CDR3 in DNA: TGTGCCAGCACCCAGGGGACTGGCGACTACGAGCAGTACTTC. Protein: CASTQGTGDYEQYF.

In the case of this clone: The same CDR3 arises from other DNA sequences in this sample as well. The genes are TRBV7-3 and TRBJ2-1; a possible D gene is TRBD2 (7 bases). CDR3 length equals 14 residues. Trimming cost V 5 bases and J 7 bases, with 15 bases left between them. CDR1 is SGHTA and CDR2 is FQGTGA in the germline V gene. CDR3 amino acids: CASSPSGTRNEQFF. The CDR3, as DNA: TGTGCCAGCAGCCCCAGCGGGACAAGGAATGAGCAGTTCTTC.

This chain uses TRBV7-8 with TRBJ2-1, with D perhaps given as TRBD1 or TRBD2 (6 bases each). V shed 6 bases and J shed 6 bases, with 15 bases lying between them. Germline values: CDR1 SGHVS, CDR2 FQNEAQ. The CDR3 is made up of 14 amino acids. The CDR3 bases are TGTGCCAGCAGGAGGGGGGAGCGGACCAATGAGCAGTTCTTC. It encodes CASRRGERTNEQFF.

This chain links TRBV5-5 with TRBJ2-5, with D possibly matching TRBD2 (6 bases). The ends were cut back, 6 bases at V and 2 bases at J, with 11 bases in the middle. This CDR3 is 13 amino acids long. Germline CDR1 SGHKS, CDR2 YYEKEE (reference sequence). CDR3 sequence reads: CASNRGYQETQYF. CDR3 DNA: TGTGCCAGCAACCGGGGGTATCAAGAGACCCAGTACTTC.

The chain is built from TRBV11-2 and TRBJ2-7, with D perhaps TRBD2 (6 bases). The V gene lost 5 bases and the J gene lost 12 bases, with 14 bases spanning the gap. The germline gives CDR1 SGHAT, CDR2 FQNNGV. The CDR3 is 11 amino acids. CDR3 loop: CASSTGLLMYF. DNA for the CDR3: TGTGCCAGCAGCACGGGACTGCTTATGTACTTC.

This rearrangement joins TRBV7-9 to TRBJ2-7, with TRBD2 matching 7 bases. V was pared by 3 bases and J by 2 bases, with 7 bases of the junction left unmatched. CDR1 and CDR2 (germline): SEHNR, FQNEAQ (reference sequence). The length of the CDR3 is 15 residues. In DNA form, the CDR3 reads TGTGCCAGCAGCTTGCGGGGGACTCGCACCTACGAGCAGTACTTC. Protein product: CASSLRGTRTYEQYF.

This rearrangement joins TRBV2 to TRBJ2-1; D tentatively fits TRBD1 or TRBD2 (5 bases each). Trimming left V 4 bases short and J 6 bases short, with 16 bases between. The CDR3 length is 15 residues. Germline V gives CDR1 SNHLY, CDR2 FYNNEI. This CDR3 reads CASSGGGGGRNEQFF. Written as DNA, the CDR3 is TGTGCCAGCAGTGGGGGCGGTGGAGGTCGCAATGAGCAGTTCTTC.

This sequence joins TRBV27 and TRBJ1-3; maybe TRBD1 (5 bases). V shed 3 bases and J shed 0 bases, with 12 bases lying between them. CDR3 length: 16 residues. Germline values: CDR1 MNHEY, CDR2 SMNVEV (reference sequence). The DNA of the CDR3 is TGTGCCAGCAGTTTTTCCGGGGGGAGCTCTGGAAACACCATATATTTT. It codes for CASSFSGGSSGNTIYF.

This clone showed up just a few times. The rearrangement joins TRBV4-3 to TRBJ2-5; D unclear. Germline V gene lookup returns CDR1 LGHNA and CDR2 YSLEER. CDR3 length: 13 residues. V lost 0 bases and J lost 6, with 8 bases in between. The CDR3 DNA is TGCGCCAGCAGCCAAGATATGGTTCAGACCCAGTACTTC. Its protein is CASSQDMVQTQYF.

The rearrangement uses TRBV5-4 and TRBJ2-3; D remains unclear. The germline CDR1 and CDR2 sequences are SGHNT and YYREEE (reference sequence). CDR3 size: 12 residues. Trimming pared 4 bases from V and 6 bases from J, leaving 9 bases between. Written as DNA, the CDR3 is TGTGCCAGCAGCGGGCGAACGGATACGCAGTATTTT. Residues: CASSGRTDTQYF.

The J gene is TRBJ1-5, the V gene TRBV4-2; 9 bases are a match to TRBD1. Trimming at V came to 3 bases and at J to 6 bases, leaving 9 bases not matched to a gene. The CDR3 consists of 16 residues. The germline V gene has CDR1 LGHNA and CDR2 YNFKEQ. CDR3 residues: CASSHRTGDAGQPQHF. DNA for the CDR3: TGTGCCAGCAGCCACAGGACAGGGGATGCTGGTCAGCCCCAGCATTTT.

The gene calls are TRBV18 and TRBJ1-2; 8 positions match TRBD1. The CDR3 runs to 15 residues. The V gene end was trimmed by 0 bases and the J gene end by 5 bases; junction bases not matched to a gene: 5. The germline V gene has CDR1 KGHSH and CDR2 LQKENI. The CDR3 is CASSPPTGEGYGYTF. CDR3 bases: TGTGCCAGCTCACCACCGACAGGGGAAGGATATGGCTACACCTTC.

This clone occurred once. The DNA for the CDR3 is TGCGCCAGCAGTGTGGGACTAGCGTCGGCGCAGTTCTTC. This gives the protein CASSVGLASAQFF. V and J are TRBV10-1 and TRBJ2-1; 10 bases are a match to TRBD2. The CDR3 has 13 residues. The junction had 6 bases not matched to a gene; V was cut back by 4 bases and J by 12 bases. The V gene's germline CDR1 is WNHNN and CDR2 SYGVQD (reference sequence).

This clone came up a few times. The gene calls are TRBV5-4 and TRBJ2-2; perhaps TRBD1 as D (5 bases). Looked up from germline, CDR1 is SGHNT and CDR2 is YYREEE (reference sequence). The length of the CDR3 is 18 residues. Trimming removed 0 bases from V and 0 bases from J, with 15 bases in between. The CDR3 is CASSLVRWGTTNTGELFF. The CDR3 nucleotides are TGTGCCAGCAGCTTGGTTAGATGGGGCACGACGAACACCGGGGAGCTGTTTTTT.

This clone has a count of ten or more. CDR3 sequence reads: CASRTSGTSGFNEQFF. In DNA form, the CDR3 reads TGCGCCAGCAGGACATCCGGGACTAGCGGGTTTAATGAGCAGTTCTTC. This sequence joins TRBV5-1 and TRBJ2-1; the match to TRBD2 covers 12 bases. The V and J ends lost 5 bases and 7 bases, in that order; junction bases with no gene match: 10. Germline V lookup: CDR1 SGHRS, CDR2 YFSETQ. The CDR3 runs to 16 residues.

The CDR3 here is CASSELGGVGTEAFF. The CDR3 DNA reads TGTGCCAGCAGTGAACTGGGTGGGGTAGGCACTGAAGCTTTCTTT. The J gene is TRBJ1-1, the V gene TRBV2; D not resolved. CDR1 and CDR2 from the germline V gene are SNHLY and FYNNEI. This CDR3 contains 15 residues. V was trimmed by 2 bases and J by 4 bases, leaving 14 bases between them.

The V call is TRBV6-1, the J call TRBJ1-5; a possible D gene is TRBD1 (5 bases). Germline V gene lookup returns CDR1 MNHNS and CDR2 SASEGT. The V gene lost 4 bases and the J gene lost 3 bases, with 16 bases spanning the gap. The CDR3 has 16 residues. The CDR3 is CASSAENQGTNQPQHF. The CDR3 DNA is TGTGCCAGCAGTGCCGAAAATCAGGGAACCAATCAGCCCCAGCATTTT.

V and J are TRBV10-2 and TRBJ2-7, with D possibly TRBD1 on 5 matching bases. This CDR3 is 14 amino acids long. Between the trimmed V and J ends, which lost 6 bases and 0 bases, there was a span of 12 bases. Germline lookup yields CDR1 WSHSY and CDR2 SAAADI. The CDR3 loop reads CASRGTGSSYEQYF. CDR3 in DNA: TGCGCCAGCAGGGGAACAGGCAGCTCCTACGAGCAGTACTTC.

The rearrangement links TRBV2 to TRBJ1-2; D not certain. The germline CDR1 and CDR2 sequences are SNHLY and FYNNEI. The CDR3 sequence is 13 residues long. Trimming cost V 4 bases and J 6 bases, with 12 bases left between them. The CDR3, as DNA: TGTGCCAGCAGTGGGTTAATGGGAGATGGCTACACCTTC. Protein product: CASSGLMGDGYTF.

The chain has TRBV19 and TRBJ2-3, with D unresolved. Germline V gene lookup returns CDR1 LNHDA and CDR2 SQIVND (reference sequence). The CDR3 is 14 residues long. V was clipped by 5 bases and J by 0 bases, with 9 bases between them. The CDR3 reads CASSPSISTDTQYF. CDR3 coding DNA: TGTGCCAGTAGTCCCTCGATCAGCACAGATACGCAGTATTTT.

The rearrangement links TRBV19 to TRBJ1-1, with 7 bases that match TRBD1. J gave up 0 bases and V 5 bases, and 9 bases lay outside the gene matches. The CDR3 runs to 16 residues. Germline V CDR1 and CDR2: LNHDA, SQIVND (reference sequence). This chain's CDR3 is CASSQRDSRMNTEAFF. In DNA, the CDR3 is TGTGCCAGTAGTCAAAGGGACAGCAGAATGAACACTGAAGCTTTCTTT.